A single sample is the source of the 9 T cell receptor beta chains below, sequenced in a study of control samples from healthy donors and cancer patients (dated by TCRdb to the early 2020s). Libraries were prepared through the immunoSEQ multiplex PCR assay. TCRdb limited this immuneACCESS table to in-frame rearrangements with V and J called. A share of clones is missing; checked studies link under half to unresolved V genes, and the rest is unexplained. For this sample there are approximately 89,000 clones; 70% to 90% appear just once. Roughly 20% of the sample rests with the top ten. What was sequenced was blood. The receptors here all came from a man in his fifties in good health.

This clone was detected once. CDR3 sequence: CASSWTGDQAFF. In DNA, the CDR3 is TGTGCCAGCAGCTGGACAGGCGACCAAGCTTTCTTT. The chain joins TRBV12-3 or TRBV12-4 to TRBJ1-1, with 7 nucleotides matching TRBD1. CDR3 length: 12 residues. After removal of 6 bases from V and 9 bases from J, the junction contained 7 bases not matched to a gene.

The CDR3 reads CASSQEQRQPQHF. DNA for the CDR3: TGCGCCAGCAGCCAAGAGCAACGGCAGCCCCAGCATTTT. V usage is TRBV4-1 and J usage is TRBJ1-5; D uncertain. Trimming cost V 0 bases and J 7 bases, with 7 bases left between them. The CDR3 is 13 amino acids. Germline V CDR1 and CDR2: MGHRA, YSYEKL.

The rearrangement uses TRBV27 and TRBJ2-5; 11 bases fit TRBD2. Germline assignment: CDR1 MNHEY and CDR2 SMNVEV (reference sequence). With V trimmed by 9 bases and J by 1 base, 16 bases remained unmatched. The CDR3 loop spans 18 amino acids. The CDR3 is CARSGGTSGPRIQETQYF. The CDR3 nucleotides read TGTGCCAGATCAGGAGGGACTAGCGGCCCCAGAATCCAAGAGACCCAGTACTTC.

This clone was seen once. V usage is TRBV12-3 or TRBV12-4 and J usage is TRBJ2-1; 8 bases are a match to TRBD2. The CDR3 consists of 13 residues. The V and J ends lost 6 bases and 7 bases, in that order; junction bases with no gene match: 5. The CDR3 DNA follows: TGTGCCAGCAGGAGTAGCGGGAATAATGAGCAGTTCTTC. Protein product: CASRSSGNNEQFF.

This clone was detected once. The same CDR3 is also encoded by other DNA sequences in this sample. The J gene is TRBJ1-3, the V gene TRBV4-3; D remains ambiguous. V was clipped by 0 bases and J by 0 bases, with 9 bases between them. The CDR3 extends over 16 amino acids. The V gene's germline CDR1 is LGHNA and CDR2 YSLEER. CDR3 sequence: CASSQDRGGSGNTIYF. The CDR3 region has the DNA TGCGCCAGCAGCCAAGATCGAGGTGGCTCTGGAAACACCATATATTTT.

This chain uses TRBV19 with TRBJ2-5; TRBD1 might be the D (6 bases). The CDR3 runs to 20 residues. V dropped 7 bases and J dropped 2 bases, with 32 bases sitting between them. Germline V CDR1 and CDR2: LNHDA, SQIVND (reference sequence). CDR3 DNA: TGTGCCAGTACTTTAGTTGACCGGGTATTCACCGGACAGCTACAAGAGACCCAGTACTTC. Its protein is CASTLVDRVFTGQLQETQYF.

This chain connects TRBV19 to TRBJ2-5; 11 bases align to TRBD1. The junction had 4 bases not matched to a gene; V was cut back by 5 bases and J by 2 bases. This CDR3 contains 15 residues. Germline V gives CDR1 LNHDA, CDR2 SQIVND (reference sequence). Here the CDR3 reads CASSAGQGEQETQYF. CDR3 DNA sequence: TGTGCCAGTAGTGCGGGACAGGGGGAGCAAGAGACCCAGTACTTC.

The chain uses TRBV9 and TRBJ2-7, with D unclear. V lost 0 bases to trimming and J lost 6 bases, with 16 bases between them. The CDR3 totals 15 residues. In germline, CDR1 is SGDLS, CDR2 YYNGEE. DNA for the CDR3: TGTGCCAGCAGCGTAGGGCGCGGCGGATGTTCCGAGCAGTACGTC. It yields the protein CASSVGRGGCSEQYV.

The V and J genes are TRBV28 and TRBJ1-1; D is uncertain. CDR1 and CDR2 (germline): MDHEN, SYDVKM. CDR3 length: 12 residues. Deletions cut 1 base from V and 2 bases from J, with 2 bases between. CDR3 bases: TGTGCCAGCAGTTTATATAACACTGAAGCTTTCTTT. It specifies CASSLYNTEAFF.